The sequence of this T cell receptor beta chain was determined in a study of blood T cell repertoires in COVID-19. Study in general: Whether acute or convalescent, the COVID-19 samples came from the United States, Italy and Spain. T cells, B-cell-depleted T cells, or PBMCs supplied cDNA or gDNA.

How the authors handled the data: By means of reference gene primer amplification, nucleated cell counts were estimated. Some clones are missing from TCRdb's copy, which holds only in-frame ones; the method was immunoSEQ multiplex PCR. That table is the source of V, J and clone size, and D and trimming were worked out from the DNA. The sample records about 130,000 clones, approximately 82% being singletons. This sequence originates from a man aged 55 to 70 who had recovered from COVID-19. Sequenced: peripheral blood.

CDR3 sequence (DNA): TGTGCCAGCTCACCGGGTGCAGGGCACGCACAAGAGACCCAGTACTTC. It encodes CASSPGAGHAQETQYF. This chain joins TRBV18 and TRBJ2-5; TRBD1 might be the D (5 bases). The CDR3 is 16 amino acids. The germline V gene encodes CDR1 KGHSH and CDR2 LQKENI. Trimming removed 3 bases at V and 2 bases at J, with 16 bases between.